This record covers a single TCR beta chain. Antigen unknown. This specimen belongs to a study of T cells in Graves' hyperthyroidism and ophthalmopathy. Study-level background: Staff took peripheral blood when the initial diagnosis was made, before any treatment began. Findings and limits, study-wide: Ophthalmopathy was distinguished from stable hyperthyroidism by 13 V-J signatures.

Investigators excluded patients with uncontrolled infection, other autoimmune disease, pregnancy or lactation. The PBMCs were taken from 10 ml of fresh peripheral blood. Germline-derived CDR1 and CDR2 are SGHVS and FQNEAQ. The CDR3 is 15 residues long. V lost 1 base and J 2 bases, leaving 10 bases between the germline ends. RNA transcripts provided the source from which TCR beta CDR3 regions were amplified. HTBI primers drove first-round RT-PCR of the TCR CDR3. One entry per CDR3 protein, called by TCRdb with MiXCR from the multiplex PCR reads. The sample lists a few hundred thousand distinct CDR3 sequences, 19% seen once, with 3.5% to 4% in the top ten.

The gene calls are TRBV7-8 and TRBJ2-3, with D perhaps TRBD2 (5 bases). Sequenced: blood. The clonotype originates from a woman aged 18-35 years with Graves' hyperthyroidism. This CDR3 is CASSLGRTFTDTQYF. In DNA form, the CDR3 reads TGTGCCAGCAGCTTAGGAAGGACTTTCACAGATACGCAGTATTTT.